Presented here are 4 T cell receptor beta chains from one specimen sequenced in a study of T cell repertoires in cytomegalovirus infection. TCRdb analysed the reads with MiXCR anew, one entry per CDR3 protein. Among roughly 640,000 distinct CDR3 sequences, 24% were seen once, and the ten largest hold roughly 8%. The sequenced sample consisted of CD8+ T cells from PBMCs. The source is a human donor in good health (CMV status not recorded). Some clones in this sample may be carry-over from other donors' samples.

The gene calls are TRBV28 and TRBJ1-5; perhaps TRBD1 as D (5 bases). The V gene's germline CDR1 is MDHEN and CDR2 SYDVKM. V was pared by 8 bases and J by 0 bases, with 14 bases between. The CDR3 covers 15 residues. The CDR3 region has the DNA TGTGCCAGCCAGAATGGGGACGTTAGCAATCAGCCCCAGCATTTT. This codes for CASQNGDVSNQPQHF.

V gene TRBV4-1 combines with J gene TRBJ1-2; unclear D gene. V lost 0 bases and J lost 7, with 9 bases in between. This CDR3 has 13 amino acids. In germline, CDR1 is MGHRA, CDR2 YSYEKL. Written as DNA, the CDR3 is TGCGCCAGCAGCCAAGAGTTAATAAGTGGCTACACCTTC. The encoded protein is CASSQELISGYTF.

This clonotype has more than one count but fewer than ten. The chain combines TRBV7-2 with TRBJ1-2; 8 bases line up with TRBD1. This CDR3 comprises 12 residues. The V and J ends lost 5 bases and 10 bases, in that order; junction bases with no gene match: 6. The germline V gene has CDR1 SGHTA and CDR2 FQGNSA. Here the CDR3 DNA reads TGTGCCAGCAGCCAACCGGGACAGGACTACACCTTC. Its protein is CASSQPGQDYTF.

This clonotype was observed a few times. J is TRBJ2-7 and V is TRBV7-2; TRBD1 agrees at 7 bases. J gave up 1 base and V 5 bases, and 8 bases lay outside the gene matches. CDR3 length equals 15 residues. Germline CDR1 is SGHTA and CDR2 is FQGNSA. The CDR3 DNA reads TGTGCCAGCAGCCTAAACCGGGACAGATCCTACGAGCAGTACTTC. This gives the protein CASSLNRDRSYEQYF.